This T cell receptor (beta chain) was observed in a study of shared clonotypes between healthy human individuals. The naive CD8 population came from CD45RO-negative cells selected for CCR7, without terminally differentiated effector memory CD45RA+ cells. Healthy HIV-negative adults without recent acute infections or vaccinations served as donors. CDR1 is SGHDT and CDR2 is YYEEEE in the germline V gene. The CDR3 spans 16 residues. V shed 4 bases, J shed 3 bases, and the junction held 12 bases outside the gene matches. The protocol was immunoSEQ multiplex PCR, while the TCRdb copy is restricted to in-frame clones and leaves out a portion. The sample lists more than 2 million clones, 85% to 95% occurring once.

The chain is built from TRBV5-6 and TRBJ1-1, with TRBD1 matching over 7 bases. Sequencing was carried out using naive CD8+ T cells from PBMCs. The sequence was obtained from a man in his late teens or twenties in good health. Some clones in this sample may be carry-over from other donors' samples. The CDR3 nucleotides are TGTGCCAGCAGCCTCTCTTGGGACAGTCTTTACACTGAAGCTTTCTTT. It encodes CASSLSWDSLYTEAFF.